This T cell receptor (beta chain) was retrieved from a study of blood T cell repertoires in COVID-19. Study overall: Collection of acute and convalescent COVID-19 samples took place in the United States, Italy and Spain.

The CDR3 spans 14 residues. V was pared by 1 base and J by 9 bases, with 13 bases between. Germline V gene lookup returns CDR1 SEHNR and CDR2 FQNEAQ (reference sequence). Data came from immunoSEQ multiplex PCR; TCRdb stores just in-frame clones and leaves some out. The data contain 100,000 or so clones, around four fifths of them singletons. The TCR originated in a man in his 70s with active or convalescent COVID-19. The material sequenced was peripheral blood. V and J are TRBV7-9 and TRBJ2-1; no clear D. In nucleotides, the CDR3 is TGTGCCAGCAGCTTAGTGGGTAGCATGGGTGAGCAGTTCTTC. Translated, it gives CASSLVGSMGEQFF.